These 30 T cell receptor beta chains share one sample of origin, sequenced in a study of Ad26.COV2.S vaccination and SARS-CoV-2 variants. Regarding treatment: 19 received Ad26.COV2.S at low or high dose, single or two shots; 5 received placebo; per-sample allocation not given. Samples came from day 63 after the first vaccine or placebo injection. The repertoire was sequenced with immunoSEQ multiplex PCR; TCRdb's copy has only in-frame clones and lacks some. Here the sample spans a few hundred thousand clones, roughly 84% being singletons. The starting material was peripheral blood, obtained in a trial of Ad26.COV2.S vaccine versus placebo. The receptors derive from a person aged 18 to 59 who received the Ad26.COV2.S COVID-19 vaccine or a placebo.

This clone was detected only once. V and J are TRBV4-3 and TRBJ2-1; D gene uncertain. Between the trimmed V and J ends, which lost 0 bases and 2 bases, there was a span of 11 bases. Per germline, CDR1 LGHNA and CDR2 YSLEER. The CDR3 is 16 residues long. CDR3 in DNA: TGCGCCAGCAGCCAAGATTCGCGACCCACCTACAATGAGCAGTTCTTC. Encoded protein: CASSQDSRPTYNEQFF.

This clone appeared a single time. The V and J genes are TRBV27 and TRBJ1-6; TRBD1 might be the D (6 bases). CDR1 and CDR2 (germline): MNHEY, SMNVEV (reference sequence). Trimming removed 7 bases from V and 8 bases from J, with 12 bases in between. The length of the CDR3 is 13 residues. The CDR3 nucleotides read TGTGCCAGCACCCGACAGGTAGATTCACCCCTCCACTTT. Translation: CASTRQVDSPLHF.

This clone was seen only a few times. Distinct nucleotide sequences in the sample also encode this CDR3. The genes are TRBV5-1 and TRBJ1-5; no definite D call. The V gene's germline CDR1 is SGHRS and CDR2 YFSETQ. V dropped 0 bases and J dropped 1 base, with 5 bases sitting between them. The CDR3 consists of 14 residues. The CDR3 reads CASSLGQSNQPQHF. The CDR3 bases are TGCGCCAGCAGCTTGGGACAAAGCAATCAGCCCCAGCATTTT.

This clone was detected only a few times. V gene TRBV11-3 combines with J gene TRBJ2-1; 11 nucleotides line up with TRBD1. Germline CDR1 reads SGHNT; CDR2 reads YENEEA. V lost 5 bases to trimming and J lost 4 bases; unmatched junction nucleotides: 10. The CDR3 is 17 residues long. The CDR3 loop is CASSPPRDRGSYNEQFF. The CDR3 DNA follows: TGTGCCAGCAGCCCCCCAAGGGACAGGGGGTCGTACAATGAGCAGTTCTTC.

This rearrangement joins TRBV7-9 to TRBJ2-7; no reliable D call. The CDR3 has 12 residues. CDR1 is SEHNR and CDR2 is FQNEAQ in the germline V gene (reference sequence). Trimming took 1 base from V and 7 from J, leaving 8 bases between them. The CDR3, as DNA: TGTGCCAGCAGCTTAGATTGGAGAGAGCAGTACTTC. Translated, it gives CASSLDWREQYF.

CDR3 bases: TGTGCCAGCAGTTTGGGGACAGTCGAAAAACTGTTTTTT. Residues: CASSLGTVEKLFF. V is TRBV27 and J is TRBJ1-4; TRBD1 matches 7 bases. Trimming at V came to 3 bases and at J to 8 bases, leaving 3 bases not matched to a gene. The CDR3 runs 13 residues. Germline-derived CDR1 and CDR2 are MNHEY and SMNVEV (reference sequence).

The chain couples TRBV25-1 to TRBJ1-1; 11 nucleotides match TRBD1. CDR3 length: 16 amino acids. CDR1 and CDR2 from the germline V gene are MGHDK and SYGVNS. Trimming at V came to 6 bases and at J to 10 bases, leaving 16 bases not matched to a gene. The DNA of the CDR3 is TGTGCCAGCAGGGGCCCTCCGGGACAGGGGGGAGAGCGAGCTTTCTTT. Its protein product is CASRGPPGQGGERAFF.

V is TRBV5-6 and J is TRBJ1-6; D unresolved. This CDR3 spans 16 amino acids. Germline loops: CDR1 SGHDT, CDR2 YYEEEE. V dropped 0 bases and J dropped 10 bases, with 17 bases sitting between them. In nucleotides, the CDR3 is TGTGCCAGCAGCTTGGTTGGAGGAAGGATGGAATCACCCCTCCACTTT. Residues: CASSLVGGRMESPLHF. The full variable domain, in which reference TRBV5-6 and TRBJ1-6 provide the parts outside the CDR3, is DAGVTQSPTHLIKTRGQQVTLRCSPKSGHDTVSWYQQALGQGPQFIFQYYEEEERQRGNFPDRFSGHQFPNYSSELNVNALLLGDSALYLCASSLVGGRMESPLHFGNGTRLTVT.

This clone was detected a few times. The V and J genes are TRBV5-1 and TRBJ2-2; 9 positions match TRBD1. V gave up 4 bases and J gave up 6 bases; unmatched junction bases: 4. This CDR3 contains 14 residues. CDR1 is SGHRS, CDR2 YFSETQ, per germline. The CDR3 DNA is TGCGCCAGCAGCCTACAGGGGGCGCCCGGGGAGCTGTTTTTT. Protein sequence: CASSLQGAPGELFF.

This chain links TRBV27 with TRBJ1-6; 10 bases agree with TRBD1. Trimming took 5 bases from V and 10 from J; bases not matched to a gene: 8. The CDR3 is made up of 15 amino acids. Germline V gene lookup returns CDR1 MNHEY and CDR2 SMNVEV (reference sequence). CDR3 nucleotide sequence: TGTGCCAGCAGTCCCCGGACAGGGGGGGAATCACCCCTCCACTTT. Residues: CASSPRTGGESPLHF.

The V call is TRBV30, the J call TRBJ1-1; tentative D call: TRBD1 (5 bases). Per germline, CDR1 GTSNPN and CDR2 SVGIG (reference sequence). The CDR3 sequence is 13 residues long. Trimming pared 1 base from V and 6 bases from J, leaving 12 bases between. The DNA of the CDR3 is TGTGCCTGGAGTGACGCGGCGGGGGCTGAAGCTTTCTTT. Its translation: CAWSDAAGAEAFF.

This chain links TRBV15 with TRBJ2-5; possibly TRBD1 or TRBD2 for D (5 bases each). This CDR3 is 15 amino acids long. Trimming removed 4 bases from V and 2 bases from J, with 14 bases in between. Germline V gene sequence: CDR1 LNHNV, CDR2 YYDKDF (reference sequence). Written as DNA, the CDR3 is TGTGCCACCAGCAATATGGGACGCAGTCAAGAGACCCAGTACTTC. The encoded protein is CATSNMGRSQETQYF.

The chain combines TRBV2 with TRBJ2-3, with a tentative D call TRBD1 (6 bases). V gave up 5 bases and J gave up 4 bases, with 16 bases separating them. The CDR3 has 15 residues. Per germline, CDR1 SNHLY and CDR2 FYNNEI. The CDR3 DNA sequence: TGTGCCAGCAGTCCAGGACAGCCTGAGGCAGATACGCAGTATTTT. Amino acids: CASSPGQPEADTQYF.

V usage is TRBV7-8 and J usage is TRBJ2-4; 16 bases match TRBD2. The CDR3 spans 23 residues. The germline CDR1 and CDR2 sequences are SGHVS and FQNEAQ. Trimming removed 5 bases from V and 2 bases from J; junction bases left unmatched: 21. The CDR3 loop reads CASSPFAPGLAGGPGSPKNIQYF. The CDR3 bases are TGTGCCAGCAGCCCGTTCGCCCCGGGACTAGCGGGGGGGCCGGGCTCCCCCAAAAACATTCAGTACTTC.

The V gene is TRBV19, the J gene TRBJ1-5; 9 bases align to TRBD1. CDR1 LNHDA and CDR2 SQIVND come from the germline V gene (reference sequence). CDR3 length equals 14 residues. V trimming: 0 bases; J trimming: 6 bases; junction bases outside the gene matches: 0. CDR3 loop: CASSIEDRGQPQHF. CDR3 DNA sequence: TGTGCCAGTAGTATAGAGGACAGGGGTCAGCCCCAGCATTTT.

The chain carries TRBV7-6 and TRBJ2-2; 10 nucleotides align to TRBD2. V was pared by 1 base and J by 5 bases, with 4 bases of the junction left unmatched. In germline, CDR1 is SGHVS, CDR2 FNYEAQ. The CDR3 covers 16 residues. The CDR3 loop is CASSLVTSGVTGELFF. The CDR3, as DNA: TGTGCCAGCAGCTTAGTAACTAGCGGGGTTACCGGGGAGCTGTTTTTT.

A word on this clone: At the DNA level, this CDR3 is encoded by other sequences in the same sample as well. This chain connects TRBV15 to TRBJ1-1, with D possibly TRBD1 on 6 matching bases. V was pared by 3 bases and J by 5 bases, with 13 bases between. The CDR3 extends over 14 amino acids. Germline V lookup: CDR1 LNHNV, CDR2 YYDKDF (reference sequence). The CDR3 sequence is CATSREQGGTEAFF. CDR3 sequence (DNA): TGTGCCACCAGCAGGGAACAGGGAGGTACTGAAGCTTTCTTT.

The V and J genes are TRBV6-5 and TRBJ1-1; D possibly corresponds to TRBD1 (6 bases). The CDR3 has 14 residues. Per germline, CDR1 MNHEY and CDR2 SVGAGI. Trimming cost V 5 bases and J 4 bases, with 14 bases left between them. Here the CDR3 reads CASSIGTSITEAFF. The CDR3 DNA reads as TGTGCCAGCAGTATTGGGACATCGATCACTGAAGCTTTCTTT.

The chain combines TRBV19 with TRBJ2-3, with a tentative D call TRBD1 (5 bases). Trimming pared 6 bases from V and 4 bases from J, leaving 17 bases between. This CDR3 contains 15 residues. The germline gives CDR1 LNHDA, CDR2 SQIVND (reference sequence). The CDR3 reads CASSETTGPPDTQYF. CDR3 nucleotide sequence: TGTGCCAGTAGCGAGACAACAGGTCCCCCAGATACGCAGTATTTT. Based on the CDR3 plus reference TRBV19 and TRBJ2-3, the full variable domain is DGGITQSPKYLFRKEGQNVTLSCEQNLNHDAMYWYRQDPGQGLRLIYYSQIVNDFQKGDIAEGYSVSREKKESFPLTVTSAQKNPTAFYLCASSETTGPPDTQYFGPGTRLTVL.

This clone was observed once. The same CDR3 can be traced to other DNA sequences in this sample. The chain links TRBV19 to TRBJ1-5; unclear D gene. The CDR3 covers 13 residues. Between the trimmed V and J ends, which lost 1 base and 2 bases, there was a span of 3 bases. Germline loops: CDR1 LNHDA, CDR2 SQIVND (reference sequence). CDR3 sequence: CASSIVGNQPQHF. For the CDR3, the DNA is TGTGCCAGTAGTATAGTGGGCAATCAGCCCCAGCATTTT.

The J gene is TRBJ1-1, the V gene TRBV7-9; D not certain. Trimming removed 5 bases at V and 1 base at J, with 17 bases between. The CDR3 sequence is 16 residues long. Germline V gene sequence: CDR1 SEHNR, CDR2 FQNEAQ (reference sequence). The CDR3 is CASSPINSGRNTEAFF. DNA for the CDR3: TGTGCCAGCAGCCCAATAAACAGTGGTCGGAACACTGAAGCTTTCTTT.

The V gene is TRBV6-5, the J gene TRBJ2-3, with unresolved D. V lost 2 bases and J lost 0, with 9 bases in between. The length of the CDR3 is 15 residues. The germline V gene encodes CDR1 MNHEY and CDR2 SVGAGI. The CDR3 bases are TGTGCCAGCAGTTACGGCAGGCCAAGCACAGATACGCAGTATTTT. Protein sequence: CASSYGRPSTDTQYF.

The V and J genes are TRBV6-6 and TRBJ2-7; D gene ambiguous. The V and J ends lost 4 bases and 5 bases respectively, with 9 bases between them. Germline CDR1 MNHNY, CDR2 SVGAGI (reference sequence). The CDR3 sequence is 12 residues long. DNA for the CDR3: TGTGCCAGCAGTTCCCTACGAGACGAGCAGTACTTC. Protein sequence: CASSSLRDEQYF.

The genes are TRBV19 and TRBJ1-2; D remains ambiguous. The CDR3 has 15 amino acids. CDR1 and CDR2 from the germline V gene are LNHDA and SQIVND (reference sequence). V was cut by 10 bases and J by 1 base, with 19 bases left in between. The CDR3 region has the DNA TGTGCCACCGAGGTCGGTCGGGGATATAACTATGGCTACACCTTC. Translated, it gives CATEVGRGYNYGYTF.

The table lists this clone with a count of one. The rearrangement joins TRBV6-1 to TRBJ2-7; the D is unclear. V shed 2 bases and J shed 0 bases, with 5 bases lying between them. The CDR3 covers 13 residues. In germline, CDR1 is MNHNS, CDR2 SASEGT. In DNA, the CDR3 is TGTGCCAGCAGTGAAACCCGCTCCTACGAGCAGTACTTC. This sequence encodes CASSETRSYEQYF.

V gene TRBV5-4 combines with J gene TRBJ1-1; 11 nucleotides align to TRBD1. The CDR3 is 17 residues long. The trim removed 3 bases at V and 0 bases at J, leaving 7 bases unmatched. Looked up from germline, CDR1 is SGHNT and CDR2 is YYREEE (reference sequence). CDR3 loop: CASSSPWTGGLNTEAFF. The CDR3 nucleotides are TGTGCCAGCAGCTCGCCTTGGACAGGGGGCCTGAACACTGAAGCTTTCTTT.

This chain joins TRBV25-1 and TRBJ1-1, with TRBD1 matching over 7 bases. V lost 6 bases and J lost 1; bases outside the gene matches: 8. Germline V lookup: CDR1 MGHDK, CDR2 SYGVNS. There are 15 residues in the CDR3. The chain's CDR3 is CASSQTGIPNTEAFF. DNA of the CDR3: TGTGCCAGCAGCCAGACAGGGATACCGAACACTGAAGCTTTCTTT. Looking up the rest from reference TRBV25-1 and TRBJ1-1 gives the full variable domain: EADIYQTPRYLVIGTGKKITLECSQTMGHDKMYWYQQDPGMELHLIHYSYGVNSTEKGDLSSESTVSRIRTEHFPLTLESARPSHTSQYLCASSQTGIPNTEAFFGQGTRLTVV.

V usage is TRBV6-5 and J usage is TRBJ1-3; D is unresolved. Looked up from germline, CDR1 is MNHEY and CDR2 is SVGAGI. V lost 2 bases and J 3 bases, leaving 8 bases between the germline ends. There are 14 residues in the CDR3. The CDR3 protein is CASSYTPYGNTIYF. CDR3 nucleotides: TGTGCCAGCAGTTACACCCCGTATGGAAACACCATATATTTT.

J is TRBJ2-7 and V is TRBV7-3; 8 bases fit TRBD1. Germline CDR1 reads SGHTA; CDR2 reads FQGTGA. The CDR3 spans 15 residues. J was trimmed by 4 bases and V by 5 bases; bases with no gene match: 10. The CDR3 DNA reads TGTGCCAGCAGCCCCGGTGGGACAGGCGCTTACGAGCAGTACTTC. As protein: CASSPGGTGAYEQYF.

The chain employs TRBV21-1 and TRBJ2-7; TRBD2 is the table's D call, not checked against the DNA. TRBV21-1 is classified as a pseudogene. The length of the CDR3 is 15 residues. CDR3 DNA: TGTGCCAGCAGCAATGGGGGGGGCCCTTCCTACGAGCAGTACTTC. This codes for CASSNGGGPSYEQYF.